The clone carrying this T cell receptor (beta chain) has just a few counts. What it recognizes is unknown. This sample is drawn from a study of beta chain features in type 1 diabetes. General study results and limits: People with Type 1 diabetes carried modestly yet significantly shorter TCRB CDR3s in all four CD4+ subsets.

The CDR3 is made up of 16 amino acids. With 3 bases removed from V and 3 bases from J, the gap between germline ends came to 14 bases. Germline V CDR1 and CDR2: SGHVS, FNYEAQ. Sequencing targeted expressed TCRB transcripts, as all isolated RNA had been reverse transcribed. TCRdb keeps only in-frame clones here, not all; method: immunoSEQ multiplex PCR. The sample carries about 390,000 clones, 9.5% to 10% recorded once. This chain links TRBV7-6 with TRBJ1-4, with a tentative D call TRBD1 (5 bases). This receptor was identified in a young man with type 1 diabetes. Sequenced sample: central memory CD4+ T cells from blood. The CDR3 sequence is CASSLRGVTPNEKLFF. CDR3 coding DNA: TGTGCCAGCAGCTTGAGAGGGGTGACTCCTAATGAAAAACTGTTTTTT.